The clone carrying this TCR beta chain has only one observation. Its antigen is still unknown. The same CDR3 can be traced to other DNA sequences in this sample. The data derive from a study of beta chain features in type 1 diabetes. Study summary: No age, gender or cell yield differences were seen between patients and healthy donors. Overall study findings and caveats: For type 1 diabetes patients, VDJ junctions showed fewer insertions and more deletions.

CD45RO/CCR7/CD25/CD127/CD95/CD27 separated CD4+ naive, central memory, regulatory and stem cell-like memory cells by sorting. Purity above 98% was achieved in all sorted populations. The CDR3 runs to 13 residues. Germline V CDR1 and CDR2: SGDLS, YYNGEE. V shed 0 bases and J shed 4 bases, with 6 bases lying between them. Since all of the isolated RNA was reverse transcribed, expressed TCRB transcripts were what got sequenced. The data were produced by immunoSEQ multiplex PCR, yet TCRdb's version contains in-frame clones alone and is incomplete. The repertoire holds about 370,000 clones, with about 16% as singletons.

What was sequenced was naive CD4+ T cells from blood. The source is a woman under 30 in good health. This chain links TRBV9 with TRBJ2-3; a weak D match, TRBD2 (5 bases). This chain's CDR3 is CASSVGGSDTQYF. CDR3 in DNA: TGTGCCAGCAGCGTAGGAGGGTCAGATACGCAGTATTTT.